Below, 20 T cell receptor beta chains from the same sample are listed, as sequenced in a study of shared clonotypes between healthy human individuals. The method was immunoSEQ multiplex PCR; TCRdb's version includes in-frame clones alone and lacks a portion of them. The sample contains some 2,100,000 clones, nearly 97% of which appear only once. Sequenced sample: naive CD4+ T cells sorted from blood. As for subset: CD45RA+ positively selected. The source is a man aged 18 to 29 in good health.

The rearrangement joins TRBV27 to TRBJ2-6; 7 nucleotides match TRBD1. Losses at the gene ends were 4 bases for V and 9 bases for J; bases not matched to a gene: 6. The CDR3 spans 14 residues. Germline assignment: CDR1 MNHEY and CDR2 SMNVEV (reference sequence). CDR3 loop: CASSSRQGDNVLTF. In DNA, the CDR3 is TGTGCCAGCAGTTCCCGACAGGGTGACAACGTCCTGACTTTC.

The chain couples TRBV5-1 to TRBJ2-2; D possibly uses TRBD1 or TRBD2 (5 bases each). Germline CDR1 and CDR2: SGHRS and YFSETQ. This CDR3 is built from 14 residues. The V end was cut by 0 bases, the J end by 4 bases, with 7 bases between. The CDR3 reads CASSLDGATGELFF. The CDR3 DNA reads as TGCGCCAGCAGCTTGGACGGGGCCACCGGGGAGCTGTTTTTT.

This sequence joins TRBV18 and TRBJ2-1; weak D call: TRBD2 (6 bases). The CDR3 has 14 residues. V was clipped by 4 bases and J by 7 bases, with 14 bases between them. Germline CDR1 and CDR2: KGHSH and LQKENI. CDR3 nucleotide sequence: TGTGCCAGCTCACGGGGGGACTTTTTGAATGAGCAGTTCTTC. Encoded protein: CASSRGDFLNEQFF.

The chain employs TRBV4-2 and TRBJ1-6, with no clear D. Germline CDR1 LGHNA, CDR2 YNFKEQ. The CDR3 is made up of 16 amino acids. Trimming shortened V by 0 bases and J by 3 bases, and 9 bases separated the two germline ends. In DNA form, the CDR3 reads TGTGCCAGCAGCCAAGATCCAAGCAGCTATAATTCACCCCTCCACTTT. This codes for CASSQDPSSYNSPLHF.

The chain recombines TRBV9 with TRBJ2-5; TRBD2 might be the D (5 bases). Germline values: CDR1 SGDLS, CDR2 YYNGEE. There are 15 residues in the CDR3. The germline V and J ends were trimmed by 0 bases and 3 bases, with 12 bases remaining between them. The CDR3 protein is CASSVAPSREETQYF. Here the CDR3 DNA reads TGTGCCAGCAGCGTAGCACCTAGCCGGGAAGAGACCCAGTACTTC.

V usage is TRBV11-2 and J usage is TRBJ1-2; D is unresolved. Looked up from germline, CDR1 is SGHAT and CDR2 is FQNNGV. The length of the CDR3 is 13 residues. Trimming shortened V by 5 bases and J by 3 bases, and 10 bases separated the two germline ends. The CDR3 spells CASSPGMDYGYTF. The CDR3 nucleotides read TGTGCCAGCAGCCCCGGTATGGACTATGGCTACACCTTC.

The V gene is TRBV7-9, the J gene TRBJ2-2; weak D call: TRBD1 (6 bases). V dropped 11 bases and J dropped 4 bases, with 20 bases sitting between them. CDR1 SEHNR and CDR2 FQNEAQ come from the germline V gene (reference sequence). This CDR3 is 15 amino acids long. The CDR3 DNA reads as TGTGCCTTATCGCAGGGACACCCTGTCACCGGGGAGCTGTTTTTT. Translating it yields CALSQGHPVTGELFF.

The V gene is TRBV6-6, the J gene TRBJ1-1, with a tentative D call TRBD1 (5 bases). V was pared by 8 bases and J by 4 bases, with 14 bases between. CDR3 length equals 13 residues. From germline, CDR1 is MNHNY and CDR2 SVGAGI (reference sequence). This CDR3 is CASSVGGSTEAFF. CDR3 sequence (DNA): TGTGCCAGCTCCGTGGGGGGTAGCACTGAAGCTTTCTTT.

In DNA form, the CDR3 reads TGCGCCAGCAGAGGACAGCTGGGGGAAGTGACTGAAGCTTTCTTT. It yields the protein CASRGQLGEVTEAFF. This chain connects TRBV5-1 to TRBJ1-1; tentative D call: TRBD1 (6 bases). V was shortened by 5 bases and J by 5 bases, with 19 bases between the two germline ends. Germline V lookup: CDR1 SGHRS, CDR2 YFSETQ. There are 15 residues in the CDR3.

The J gene is TRBJ1-5, the V gene TRBV28, with 8 bases identical to TRBD1. The V segment lost 1 base and the J segment 7 bases; nucleotides outside the gene matches: 9. The CDR3 has 16 amino acids. Germline-derived CDR1 and CDR2 are MDHEN and SYDVKM. CDR3: CASSLSGRGLGQPQHF. CDR3 coding DNA: TGTGCCAGCAGTTTATCGGGCAGGGGGCTGGGACAGCCCCAGCATTTT.

The chain links TRBV12-5 to TRBJ2-6; no firm D call. V lost 1 base to trimming and J lost 3 bases, with 1 base between them. There are 13 residues in the CDR3. CDR1 LGHNT and CDR2 FRNRAP come from the germline V gene. The CDR3 is CASGLGGANVLTF. The CDR3 DNA sequence: TGTGCTAGTGGTTTGGGTGGGGCCAACGTCCTGACTTTC.

In this sample, this clone turned up once. The rearrangement links TRBV12-2 to TRBJ2-1; the table gives TRBD2 as D, unverified against the DNA. TRBV12-2 is an annotated pseudogene. This CDR3 is 17 amino acids long. The CDR3 coding sequence is TGTGCAAGTCGCTTAGCGGTAGCGGAGGAGGGCTACAATGAGCAGTTCTTC. It codes for CASRLAVAEEGYNEQFF.

The CDR3 DNA is TGCGCCAGCAGGCCATACGACAGGTCCTGCCAAGAGACCCAGTACTTC. Encoded protein: CASRPYDRSCQETQYF. The V and J genes are TRBV10-1 and TRBJ2-5; TRBD1 is a possible D gene (6 bases). V was pared by 6 bases and J by 1 base, with 18 bases between. CDR1 WNHNN and CDR2 SYGVQD come from the germline V gene (reference sequence). The CDR3 consists of 16 residues.

The chain combines TRBV29-1 with TRBJ2-5; D might be TRBD2 (5 bases). Germline assignment: CDR1 SQVTM and CDR2 ANQGSEA. V gave up 4 bases and J gave up 4 bases, with 16 bases separating them. CDR3 length: 14 amino acids. The CDR3 region is CSVARSPEGETQYF. The CDR3 region has the DNA TGCAGCGTTGCGCGTAGTCCCGAGGGAGAGACCCAGTACTTC.

The rearrangement joins TRBV2 to TRBJ2-7; 11 bases match TRBD1. The CDR3 has 12 amino acids. V shed 8 bases and J 7 bases; nucleotides not matched to a gene: 4. Germline V gene data show CDR1 as SNHLY and CDR2 as FYNNEI. This chain's CDR3 is CASRTGGWEQYF. In DNA, the CDR3 is TGTGCCAGCCGGACAGGGGGCTGGGAGCAGTACTTC. The full variable domain, with the rest looked up from reference TRBV2 and TRBJ2-7, is EPEVTQTPSHQVTQMGQEVILRCVPISNHLYFYWYRQILGQKVEFLVSFYNNEISEKSEIFDDQFSVERPDGSNFTLKIRSTKLEDSAMYFCASRTGGWEQYFGPGTRLTVT.

Turning to this clone: Other DNA sequences in the sample encode the same CDR3. The chain employs TRBV5-1 and TRBJ1-2, with 11 bases that match TRBD1. CDR1 and CDR2 (germline): SGHRS, YFSETQ. CDR3 length equals 13 residues. Trimming cost V 4 bases and J 5 bases; bases outside gene matches: 1. As DNA, the CDR3 is TGCGCCAGCAGCCGGGACAGGGGGTATGGCTACACCTTC. It is translated as CASSRDRGYGYTF.

The chain is built from TRBV9 and TRBJ2-3, with D perhaps matching TRBD2 (6 bases). CDR3 length equals 14 residues. Germline V CDR1 and CDR2: SGDLS, YYNGEE. Trimming removed 4 bases from V and 0 bases from J, with 9 bases in between. The CDR3 DNA is TGTGCCAGCAGCAGCGGGTACAGCACAGATACGCAGTATTTT. Protein product: CASSSGYSTDTQYF. The entire variable domain, with the rest obtained from reference TRBV9 and TRBJ2-3, is as follows: DSGVTQTPKHLITATGQRVTLRCSPRSGDLSVYWYQQSLDQGLQFLIQYYNGEERAKGNILERFSAQQFPDLHSELNLSSLELGDSALYFCASSSGYSTDTQYFGPGTRLTVL.

The chain links TRBV19 to TRBJ1-5; D gene uncertain. CDR3 length: 15 residues. Trimming pared 3 bases from V and 0 bases from J, leaving 9 bases between. The germline CDR1 and CDR2 sequences are LNHDA and SQIVND (reference sequence). CDR3 sequence: CASSITKDSNQPQHF. The CDR3, as DNA: TGTGCCAGTAGTATCACAAAAGATAGCAATCAGCCCCAGCATTTT. Full variable domain (remainder filled in from reference TRBV19 and TRBJ1-5): DGGITQSPKYLFRKEGQNVTLSCEQNLNHDAMYWYRQDPGQGLRLIYYSQIVNDFQKGDIAEGYSVSREKKESFPLTVTSAQKNPTAFYLCASSITKDSNQPQHFGDGTRLSIL.

The gene calls are TRBV5-1 and TRBJ2-4, with TRBD2 matching over 9 bases. Per the germline V gene, CDR1 is SGHRS and CDR2 is YFSETQ. V dropped 0 bases and J dropped 1; count of bases not matched to a gene: 20. The CDR3 covers 22 residues. CDR3 DNA: TGCGCCAGCAGCTTGGGCGACGGGGTTAGCGGGAGTCTCTTGGTGGCCAAAAACATTCAGTACTTC. As protein: CASSLGDGVSGSLLVAKNIQYF.

The chain has TRBV6-5 and TRBJ1-1, with D maybe TRBD1 (5 bases). V was cut by 6 bases and J by 1 base, with 15 bases left in between. CDR3 length: 15 residues. Germline V lookup: CDR1 MNHEY, CDR2 SVGAGI. The chain's CDR3 is CASRRQSTSNTEAFF. CDR3 coding DNA: TGTGCCAGCAGAAGACAGTCAACTTCGAACACTGAAGCTTTCTTT.